This T cell receptor (beta chain) is drawn from a study of blood T cell repertoires in COVID-19. Assay: immunoSEQ multiplex PCR; the TCRdb copy retains only in-frame clones and omits some. Counted here are just over 300,000 clones, approximately 84% occurring once; the ten biggest clones make up 3.5% to 4.5%. What the recovered Cohort 3 donors had was two negative PCRs, clearance, or symptom resolution. The CDR3 runs to 14 residues. The V gene's germline CDR1 is SGDLS and CDR2 YYNGEE. V was shortened by 0 bases and J by 4 bases, with 10 bases between the two germline ends. Source material: PBMCs or T cells enriched from blood (not recorded which). The chain employs TRBV9 and TRBJ1-2; D gene unclear. The sequence was collected from a man aged 30-40 years who had recovered from COVID-19. The CDR3 coding sequence is TGTGCCAGCAGCGTAGGCGGCAGCCCCTATGGCTACACCTTC. This translates into CASSVGGSPYGYTF.